Listed below are T cell receptor beta chains from one sample, sequenced in a study of blood T cell repertoires in COVID-19. Data came from immunoSEQ multiplex PCR; TCRdb stores just in-frame clones and leaves some out. The table records around 240,000 clones, approximately 84% of them present only once. Sequences were obtained from peripheral blood. The receptors come from a woman over 75 with acute or convalescent COVID-19. Both conserved end residues are part of each CDR3. The order of the fields is CDR3 protein, CDR3 DNA, J gene, clone size, D gene, V gene. The D gene is left open where the match is weak. Clone size, where shown, is once, few, many, or a class for clones that have expanded.

CDR3aa: CASKGARGYTF
CDR3nt: TGTGCCAGCAAGGGAGCGCGGGGCTACACCTTC
j_gene: TRBJ1-2
abundance: .
d_gene: .
v_gene: TRBV6-5

CDR3aa: CASSVYGLAGVTDTQYF
CDR3nt: TGTGCCAGCAGTGTTTACGGACTAGCGGGGGTCACAGATACGCAGTATTTT
j_gene: TRBJ2-3
abundance: .
d_gene: TRBD2
v_gene: TRBV9

CDR3aa: CASSSMNTEAFF
CDR3nt: TGTGCCAGCAGTTCCATGAACACTGAAGCTTTCTTT
j_gene: TRBJ1-1
abundance: .
d_gene: .
v_gene: TRBV6-5

CDR3aa: CASSVGGGSDQPQHF
CDR3nt: TGTGCCAGCAGCGTAGGAGGGGGCAGCGATCAGCCCCAGCATTTT
j_gene: TRBJ1-5
abundance: once
d_gene: TRBD1
v_gene: TRBV9

CDR3aa: CASSRLREATDTQYF
CDR3nt: TGTGCCAGCAGCCGCTTGCGGGAGGCCACAGATACGCAGTATTTT
j_gene: TRBJ2-3
abundance: .
d_gene: TRBD2
v_gene: TRBV3-1/TRBV3-2

CDR3aa: CAWSRGGLGSGNTIYF
CDR3nt: TGTGCCTGGAGTAGGGGGGGTCTTGGCTCTGGAAACACCATATATTTT
j_gene: TRBJ1-3
abundance: .
d_gene: .
v_gene: TRBV30

CDR3aa: CSAAGEETQYF
CDR3nt: TGCAGTGCTGCAGGGGAAGAGACCCAGTACTTC
j_gene: TRBJ2-5
abundance: .
d_gene: .
v_gene: TRBV20-1

CDR3aa: CASSVGTGGNQPQHF
CDR3nt: TGTGCCAGCAGCGTAGGGACAGGGGGAAATCAGCCCCAGCATTTT
j_gene: TRBJ1-5
abundance: .
d_gene: TRBD1
v_gene: TRBV9

CDR3aa: CASSRSRTGSYNEQFF
CDR3nt: TGTGCCAGCAGCCGAAGTCGGACAGGCTCCTACAATGAGCAGTTCTTC
j_gene: TRBJ2-1
abundance: .
d_gene: TRBD1
v_gene: TRBV7-9

CDR3aa: CASSQDQGTTNEKLFF
CDR3nt: TGTGCCAGCAGCCAAGATCAGGGGACAACTAATGAAAAACTGTTTTTT
j_gene: TRBJ1-4
abundance: .
d_gene: .
v_gene: TRBV4-2

CDR3aa: CASSLRAGPPGELFF
CDR3nt: TGTGCCAGCAGCCTCAGAGCGGGTCCCCCCGGGGAGCTGTTTTTT
j_gene: TRBJ2-2
abundance: .
d_gene: .
v_gene: TRBV7-2

CDR3aa: CASSREYEQYF
CDR3nt: TGTGCCAGCAGTCGTGAGTACGAGCAGTACTTC
j_gene: TRBJ2-7
abundance: .
d_gene: .
v_gene: TRBV2

CDR3aa: CASSLVPTGGTDTQYF
CDR3nt: TGTGCCAGCAGCTTAGTCCCTACGGGGGGCACAGATACGCAGTATTTT
j_gene: TRBJ2-3
abundance: few
d_gene: .
v_gene: TRBV7-2

CDR3aa: CASSQDIRYYGYTF
CDR3nt: TGCGCCAGCAGCCAAGATATACGGTACTATGGCTACACCTTC
j_gene: TRBJ1-2
abundance: once
d_gene: .
v_gene: TRBV4-3

CDR3aa: CASSSDSRQFF
CDR3nt: TGTGCCAGCAGCTCCGATTCGCGTCAGTTCTTC
j_gene: TRBJ2-1
abundance: .
d_gene: .
v_gene: TRBV5-4

CDR3aa: CASSPGQGALRNSPLHF
CDR3nt: TGCGCCAGCAGCCCCGGACAGGGGGCTTTAAGGAATTCACCCCTCCACTTT
j_gene: TRBJ1-6
abundance: few
d_gene: TRBD1
v_gene: TRBV5-1

CDR3aa: CASSPQTSESYEQYF
CDR3nt: TGTGCCAGCAGCCCTCAAACCAGCGAAAGCTACGAGCAGTACTTC
j_gene: TRBJ2-7
abundance: .
d_gene: .
v_gene: TRBV3-1/TRBV3-2

CDR3aa: CASSLELASDTQYF
CDR3nt: TGCGCCAGCAGCTTGGAGCTAGCCTCAGATACGCAGTATTTT
j_gene: TRBJ2-3
abundance: .
d_gene: .
v_gene: TRBV5-1

CDR3aa: CASSLLGAGENTEAFF
CDR3nt: TGTGCCAGCAGTTTACTCGGGGCAGGGGAGAACACTGAAGCTTTCTTT
j_gene: TRBJ1-1
abundance: few
d_gene: .
v_gene: TRBV2

CDR3aa: CASSSPNPGQGTYNEQFF
CDR3nt: TGTGCCAGCAGTTCGCCTAACCCGGGACAGGGGACCTACAATGAGCAGTTCTTC
j_gene: TRBJ2-1
abundance: .
d_gene: TRBD1
v_gene: TRBV28

CDR3aa: CASSPTRDYEQYF
CDR3nt: TGTGCCAGCAGCCCGACCCGGGACTACGAGCAGTACTTC
j_gene: TRBJ2-7
abundance: .
d_gene: .
v_gene: TRBV14

CDR3aa: CASSLTGNEQFF
CDR3nt: TGTGCCAGCAGCCTTACAGGTAATGAGCAGTTCTTC
j_gene: TRBJ2-1
abundance: .
d_gene: .
v_gene: TRBV7-3

CDR3aa: CASSLRTRLSSGANVLTF
CDR3nt: TGTGCCAGCAGTCTCCGGACACGGCTTAGCTCTGGGGCCAACGTCCTGACTTTC
j_gene: TRBJ2-6
abundance: .
d_gene: .
v_gene: TRBV27

CDR3aa: CASSYLRGGGTEAFF
CDR3nt: TGTGCCAGCAGTTACTTGCGGGGGGGAGGCACTGAAGCTTTCTTT
j_gene: TRBJ1-1
abundance: .
d_gene: .
v_gene: TRBV6-2/TRBV6-3

CDR3aa: CSVRTGGFNEQFF
CDR3nt: TGCAGCGTTCGGACAGGGGGCTTCAATGAGCAGTTCTTC
j_gene: TRBJ2-1
abundance: once
d_gene: TRBD1
v_gene: TRBV29-1

CDR3aa: CASSLEQGYNSPLHF
CDR3nt: TGTGCCAGCAGCTTAGAACAGGGCTATAATTCACCCCTCCACTTT
j_gene: TRBJ1-6
abundance: .
d_gene: .
v_gene: TRBV7-2

CDR3aa: CAWDDGLAGGTDTQYF
CDR3nt: TGTGCCTGGGATGATGGACTAGCGGGGGGCACAGATACGCAGTATTTT
j_gene: TRBJ2-3
abundance: .
d_gene: TRBD2
v_gene: TRBV30

CDR3aa: CASSQLGGAYGYTF
CDR3nt: TGTGCCAGCAGTCAACTAGGGGGCGCTTATGGCTACACCTTC
j_gene: TRBJ1-2
abundance: few
d_gene: TRBD1
v_gene: TRBV28

CDR3aa: CASSPTGNTEAFF
CDR3nt: TGTGCCAGCTCACCGACGGGGAACACTGAAGCTTTCTTT
j_gene: TRBJ1-1
abundance: .
d_gene: .
v_gene: TRBV18

CDR3aa: CASSYASWESPLHF
CDR3nt: TGTGCCAGCAGTTACGCCTCGTGGGAGTCACCCCTCCACTTT
j_gene: TRBJ1-6
abundance: .
d_gene: .
v_gene: TRBV6-5

CDR3aa: CASSRQDTDTQYF
CDR3nt: TGTGCCAGCTCTAGACAGGACACAGATACGCAGTATTTT
j_gene: TRBJ2-3
abundance: .
d_gene: .
v_gene: TRBV6-6

CDR3aa: CASSLHTGPGNTIYF
CDR3nt: TGTGCCAGCAGCCTACACACAGGACCTGGAAACACCATATATTTT
j_gene: TRBJ1-3
abundance: .
d_gene: .
v_gene: TRBV9

CDR3aa: CASSSQGAYGYTF
CDR3nt: TGTGCCAGCAGCTCACAGGGGGCCTATGGCTACACCTTC
j_gene: TRBJ1-2
abundance: .
d_gene: TRBD1
v_gene: TRBV11-1

CDR3aa: CASSPLRTGEWFF
CDR3nt: TGTGCCAGCTCACCCCTCCGGACAGGGGAATGGTTCTTC
j_gene: TRBJ2-1
abundance: .
d_gene: TRBD1
v_gene: TRBV18

CDR3aa: CASRKGTGGAGELFF
CDR3nt: TGTGCCAGTAGAAAAGGGACAGGGGGAGCCGGGGAGCTGTTTTTT
j_gene: TRBJ2-2
abundance: once
d_gene: TRBD1
v_gene: TRBV19

CDR3aa: CASSLATGSGNTIYF
CDR3nt: TGTGCCAGCAGCTTAGCTACAGGGAGTGGAAACACCATATATTTT
j_gene: TRBJ1-3
abundance: .
d_gene: .
v_gene: TRBV7-6

CDR3aa: CSVGPGQGNTEAFF
CDR3nt: TGCAGCGTTGGACCGGGACAGGGAAACACTGAAGCTTTCTTT
j_gene: TRBJ1-1
abundance: .
d_gene: TRBD1
v_gene: TRBV29-1

CDR3aa: CASSLGTSRDEQFF
CDR3nt: TGTGCCAGCAGTTTAGGGACTAGCAGGGATGAGCAGTTCTTC
j_gene: TRBJ2-1
abundance: .
d_gene: TRBD2
v_gene: TRBV7-3

CDR3aa: CASRDIRDRGKSNTIYF
CDR3nt: TGTGCCAGCAGGGATATTCGGGACAGGGGGAAATCTAACACCATATATTTT
j_gene: TRBJ1-3
abundance: few
d_gene: TRBD1
v_gene: TRBV28

CDR3aa: CSASRVTEAFF
CDR3nt: TGCAGTGCTAGCCGGGTCACTGAAGCTTTCTTT
j_gene: TRBJ1-1
abundance: .
d_gene: .
v_gene: TRBV20-1

CDR3aa: CASSLAARNTIYF
CDR3nt: TGTGCCAGCAGTTTAGCAGCTCGAAACACCATATATTTT
j_gene: TRBJ1-3
abundance: .
d_gene: .
v_gene: TRBV6-5

CDR3aa: CASSPERARGYTF
CDR3nt: TGTGCCAGCAGCCCAGAGAGGGCGCGTGGCTACACCTTC
j_gene: TRBJ1-2
abundance: .
d_gene: .
v_gene: TRBV12-3/TRBV12-4

CDR3aa: CASSFGTGATYGYTF
CDR3nt: TGTGCCAGCAGCTTCGGGACAGGGGCTACCTATGGCTACACCTTC
j_gene: TRBJ1-2
abundance: .
d_gene: TRBD1
v_gene: TRBV7-2

CDR3aa: CASSQVRRGSIYGYTF
CDR3nt: TGTGCCAGCAGCCAAGTCCGGCGGGGGTCCATCTATGGCTACACCTTC
j_gene: TRBJ1-2
abundance: .
d_gene: .
v_gene: TRBV14

CDR3aa: CASSPDRGPNQPQHF
CDR3nt: TGTGCCAGCTCGCCCGACAGGGGGCCCAATCAGCCCCAGCATTTT
j_gene: TRBJ1-5
abundance: .
d_gene: TRBD1
v_gene: TRBV18

CDR3aa: CASSRLGYEQYF
CDR3nt: TGTGCCAGCAGCCGCCTAGGATACGAGCAGTACTTC
j_gene: TRBJ2-7
abundance: few
d_gene: .
v_gene: TRBV7-2

CDR3aa: CASSLLGGGAAEQFF
CDR3nt: TGTGCCAGCAGCTTATTGGGCGGGGGGGCCGCTGAGCAGTTCTTC
j_gene: TRBJ2-1
abundance: .
d_gene: TRBD2
v_gene: TRBV11-2

CDR3aa: CASSRGLATNEKLFF
CDR3nt: TGCGCCAGCAGCCGGGGACTTGCAACTAATGAAAAACTGTTTTTT
j_gene: TRBJ1-4
abundance: once
d_gene: .
v_gene: TRBV5-1

CDR3aa: CASSLLQPYEQYF
CDR3nt: TGTGCCAGCAGCTTGCTACAGCCCTACGAGCAGTACTTC
j_gene: TRBJ2-7
abundance: .
d_gene: .
v_gene: TRBV5-5

CDR3aa: CASSVTGNTGELFF
CDR3nt: TGTGCCAGTAGTGTTACTGGGAACACCGGGGAGCTGTTTTTT
j_gene: TRBJ2-2
abundance: .
d_gene: .
v_gene: TRBV19

CDR3aa: CASRGAETSYEQYF
CDR3nt: TGTGCCAGCAGGGGGGCAGAAACTTCCTACGAGCAGTACTTC
j_gene: TRBJ2-7
abundance: .
d_gene: .
v_gene: TRBV2

CDR3aa: CASSPQSGTGLAELFF
CDR3nt: TGTGCCAGCTCACCCCAAAGCGGGACAGGGTTAGCGGAACTGTTTTTT
j_gene: TRBJ1-4
abundance: .
d_gene: TRBD1
v_gene: TRBV18

CDR3aa: CASSYDSATNEKLFF
CDR3nt: TGTGCCAGCAGTTACGACAGTGCAACTAATGAAAAACTGTTTTTT
j_gene: TRBJ1-4
abundance: .
d_gene: .
v_gene: TRBV6-5

CDR3aa: CASITEFSGRDEQFF
CDR3nt: TGTGCCAGCATCACAGAGTTTAGCGGGAGGGATGAGCAGTTCTTC
j_gene: TRBJ2-1
abundance: .
d_gene: TRBD2
v_gene: TRBV6-5

CDR3aa: CASSHDRVGSYEQYF
CDR3nt: TGCGCCAGCAGCCATGACAGGGTTGGCTCCTACGAGCAGTACTTC
j_gene: TRBJ2-7
abundance: .
d_gene: TRBD1
v_gene: TRBV4-3

CDR3aa: CASSRGPGGAKTEAFF
CDR3nt: TGTGCCAGCAGTCGGGGTCCAGGGGGCGCAAAGACTGAAGCTTTCTTT
j_gene: TRBJ1-1
abundance: .
d_gene: TRBD1
v_gene: TRBV7-2

CDR3aa: CASSTRQGVVSPLHF
CDR3nt: TGTGCCAGTAGTACTCGACAGGGGGTTGTATCACCCCTCCACTTT
j_gene: TRBJ1-6
abundance: .
d_gene: TRBD1
v_gene: TRBV19

CDR3aa: CASSRDRVDTQYF
CDR3nt: TGTGCCAGTAGTAGGGACAGGGTTGATACGCAGTATTTT
j_gene: TRBJ2-3
abundance: .
d_gene: TRBD1
v_gene: TRBV19

CDR3aa: CASSLDRGTPTNEKLFF
CDR3nt: TGTGCCAGCAGTCTAGACAGGGGGACGCCAACTAATGAAAAACTGTTTTTT
j_gene: TRBJ1-4
abundance: .
d_gene: TRBD1
v_gene: TRBV6-6